The 10 T cell receptor beta chains below all came from one sample that was sequenced in a study of vaccination effects on CD4 cells after COVID-19. The data were produced by immunoSEQ multiplex PCR, yet TCRdb's version contains in-frame clones alone and is incomplete. The repertoire holds fewer than 35,000 clones, with about two thirds as singletons. Investigators separated out CD4+ T cells once more than nine days of culture had passed. These TCRs' antigens remain unknown. The sequenced sample was CD4+ T cells from PBMCs cultured without peptide, obtained before COVID-19 vaccination. Receptors were obtained from a human donor who received a COVID-19 vaccine.

CDR3 sequence: CASSSQRQETQYF. The DNA for the CDR3 is TGTGCCAGCAGCTCACAACGGCAAGAGACCCAGTACTTC. The chain carries TRBV7-2 and TRBJ2-5; D is unclear. Germline values: CDR1 SGHTA, CDR2 FQGNSA. The CDR3 totals 13 residues. The V end lost 4 bases, the J end lost 2 bases, and 8 bases lay between the germline ends.

V is TRBV7-7 and J is TRBJ2-1; D is possibly TRBD1 or TRBD2 (6 bases each). The CDR3 is made up of 15 amino acids. Deletions cut 0 bases from V and 4 bases from J, with 10 bases between. CDR1 and CDR2 from the germline V gene are SSHAT and FNYEAQ (reference sequence). The CDR3 nucleotides are TGTGCCAGCAGCTTAGCGCGGGACACATACAATGAGCAGTTCTTC. Translating gives CASSLARDTYNEQFF.

This rearrangement joins TRBV7-9 to TRBJ2-7; the match to TRBD1 covers 7 bases. With V trimmed by 1 base and J by 3 bases, 9 bases remained unmatched. Germline V gene lookup returns CDR1 SEHNR and CDR2 FQNEAQ (reference sequence). The CDR3 consists of 16 residues. The CDR3 DNA is TGTGCCAGCAGCTTAGGAACCGGGACAGAGATCTACGAGCAGTACTTC. It is translated as CASSLGTGTEIYEQYF.

This clone was seen more than once but under ten times. This chain links TRBV4-1 with TRBJ2-3; 10 bases are shared with TRBD2. V lost 1 base and J lost 6; bases outside the gene matches: 4. Germline CDR1 reads MGHRA; CDR2 reads YSYEKL. This CDR3 spans 15 amino acids. The CDR3 here is CASSQALAGVDTQYF. The CDR3 DNA reads as TGCGCCAGCAGCCAAGCTCTAGCGGGAGTGGATACGCAGTATTTT.

This clone showed up just a few times. The V and J genes are TRBV27 and TRBJ2-5, with 7 bases fitting TRBD1. Germline V CDR1 and CDR2: MNHEY, SMNVEV (reference sequence). With 7 bases clipped from V and 0 bases from J, the junction kept 14 bases outside the gene matches. CDR3 length equals 17 residues. CDR3 sequence: CASTKTGSAQYQETQYF. The CDR3 DNA follows: TGTGCCAGCACAAAGACAGGGTCGGCCCAATACCAAGAGACCCAGTACTTC.

This chain links TRBV6-4 with TRBJ2-1, with 9 nucleotides matching TRBD2. J gave up 4 bases and V 4 bases, and 2 bases lay outside the gene matches. The germline V gene encodes CDR1 MRHNA and CDR2 SNTAGT. The CDR3 contains 14 residues. The CDR3 coding sequence is TGTGCCAGCAGTGTAGCGGGGGTATACAATGAGCAGTTCTTC. Translation gives CASSVAGVYNEQFF.

The rearrangement links TRBV6-1 to TRBJ1-2, with 7 nucleotides matching TRBD1. The CDR3 is made up of 17 amino acids. Germline-derived CDR1 and CDR2 are MNHNS and SASEGT. The J segment lost 7 bases and the V segment lost 4 bases, leaving 18 bases of the junction unmatched. The CDR3 is CASSVTGSTGRLSGYTF. CDR3 coding DNA: TGTGCCAGCAGTGTGACGGGATCGACAGGGAGATTGAGTGGCTACACCTTC.

The rearrangement uses TRBV6-4 and TRBJ1-2; D may be TRBD1 (5 bases). Germline values: CDR1 MRHNA, CDR2 SNTAGT. The CDR3 is 12 residues long. V lost 5 bases and J lost 8, with 12 bases in between. CDR3 DNA: TGTGCCAGCAGTCCACAGGCGAGGGGCTACACCTTC. Amino acids: CASSPQARGYTF.

This chain connects TRBV13 to TRBJ1-2, with D possibly being TRBD1 (6 bases). V was trimmed by 3 bases and J by 7 bases, leaving 12 bases between them. The CDR3 covers 13 residues. From germline, CDR1 is PRHDT and CDR2 FYEKMQ (reference sequence). CDR3 residues: CASSFRGLVGYTF. CDR3 nucleotides: TGTGCCAGCAGCTTCAGGGGCCTCGTTGGCTACACCTTC.

The rearrangement links TRBV10-3 to TRBJ2-1; 8 bases fit TRBD2. Germline CDR1 reads ENHRY; CDR2 reads SYGVKD. With V trimmed by 8 bases and J by 7 bases, 19 bases remained unmatched. The CDR3 has 17 amino acids. The CDR3 loop reads CAIGGTHYGGVQNEQFF. Here the CDR3 DNA reads TGTGCCATCGGGGGGACCCACTACGGGGGGGTGCAAAATGAGCAGTTCTTC.